The 19 T cell receptor beta chains below come from one sample, sequenced in a study of graft-versus-host responses after intestinal transplantation. Using immunoSEQ multiplex PCR, the repertoire was profiled, and TCRdb retains in-frame clones only, with some absent. Here the sample spans around 9,400 clones, 90% to 95% being singletons. Sequenced material: bone marrow, taken around 500 days after intestinal transplantation. The origin of the receptors is a human patient who received an intestinal transplant, so some T cells may come from the graft donor.

This chain uses TRBV4-2 with TRBJ2-1; 7 bases map to TRBD2. CDR1 and CDR2 (germline): LGHNA, YNFKEQ. This CDR3 spans 16 amino acids. V lost 0 bases, J lost 2 bases, and 4 bases stayed unmatched. For the CDR3, the DNA is TGTGCCAGCAGCCAAGATTCCGGACTAGCCTACAATGAGCAGTTCTTC. Its protein product is CASSQDSGLAYNEQFF.

The chain is built from TRBV6-5 and TRBJ2-7; D unclear. Germline loops: CDR1 MNHEY, CDR2 SVGAGI. The CDR3 contains 15 residues. The V end lost 8 bases, the J end lost 0 bases, and 17 bases lay between the germline ends. CDR3 DNA: TGTGCCAGCCGAACGACACCCTCACCCTCCTACGAGCAGTACTTC. Translating gives CASRTTPSPSYEQYF.

The chain couples TRBV28 to TRBJ2-4; TRBD1 matches 8 bases. Looked up from germline, CDR1 is MDHEN and CDR2 is SYDVKM. This CDR3 has 15 amino acids. J lost 7 bases, V lost 6 bases, and 11 bases had no gene match. CDR3 loop: CASSYFLGQGNIQYF. The CDR3 nucleotides are TGTGCCAGCAGCTACTTCCTTGGACAGGGTAACATTCAGTACTTC.

The rearrangement links TRBV25-1 to TRBJ1-1; possible D gene TRBD1, 5 bases. V lost 0 bases and J 5 bases, leaving 13 bases between the germline ends. This CDR3 is built from 15 residues. CDR1 is MGHDK, CDR2 SYGVNS, per germline. CDR3 region: CASSEYLGGGTEAFF. CDR3 bases: TGTGCCAGCAGTGAATATTTGGGGGGTGGAACTGAAGCTTTCTTT.

This sequence joins TRBV28 and TRBJ2-4; 10 nucleotides match TRBD1. This CDR3 contains 16 residues. Per germline, CDR1 MDHEN and CDR2 SYDVKM. Germline trimming cut 6 bases from V and 8 bases from J; bases unmatched to any gene: 13. CDR3 residues: CASRKPGQGLKDIQYF. The DNA of the CDR3 is TGTGCCAGCAGAAAGCCGGGACAGGGGCTTAAGGACATTCAGTACTTC.

This chain uses TRBV2 with TRBJ2-7; D is ambiguous. V lost 6 bases to trimming and J lost 0 bases, with 12 bases between them. The CDR3 runs to 14 residues. In germline, CDR1 is SNHLY, CDR2 FYNNEI. The CDR3 here is CASRGQGHSYEQYF. The CDR3 region has the DNA TGTGCCAGCAGAGGGCAAGGGCACTCCTACGAGCAGTACTTC.

The chain joins TRBV6-1 to TRBJ1-5; D is undetermined. Trimming cost V 11 bases and J 10 bases, with 12 bases left between them. Germline CDR1 reads MNHNS; CDR2 reads SASEGT. The length of the CDR3 is 10 residues. The CDR3 spells CAVGVRPQHF. In DNA form, the CDR3 reads TGTGCCGTTGGGGTGAGACCCCAGCATTTT.

This chain uses TRBV18 with TRBJ1-2; no firm D call. Trimming took 0 bases from V and 4 from J, leaving 12 bases between them. The germline CDR1 and CDR2 sequences are KGHSH and LQKENI. This CDR3 spans 15 amino acids. CDR3 bases: TGTGCCAGCTCACCACCAGGGAGGTTATCCTATGGCTACACCTTC. Translation gives CASSPPGRLSYGYTF. Complete variable domain (other parts from reference TRBV18 and TRBJ1-2): NAGVMQNPRHLVRRRGQEARLRCSPMKGHSHVYWYRQLPEEGLKFMVYLQKENIIDESGMPKERFSAEFPKEGPSILRIQQVVRGDSAAYFCASSPPGRLSYGYTFGSGTRLTVV.

This chain joins TRBV6-1 and TRBJ2-1, with 8 bases matching TRBD1. This CDR3 spans 13 amino acids. V was pared by 5 bases and J by 7 bases, with 4 bases of the junction left unmatched. Germline-derived CDR1 and CDR2 are MNHNS and SASEGT. In DNA form, the CDR3 reads TGTGCCAGCAGTCTCAGGGGGCAAAATGAGCAGTTCTTC. Protein sequence: CASSLRGQNEQFF.

The CDR3, as DNA: TGTGCCAGCAGCCTTGGACAGGGGGCCGTCTTACCCTACGAGCAGTACTTC. Translated, it gives CASSLGQGAVLPYEQYF. The J gene is TRBJ2-7, the V gene TRBV5-4; 11 bases map to TRBD1. CDR3 length equals 17 residues. Trimming cost V 4 bases and J 2 bases; bases outside gene matches: 11. CDR1 and CDR2 from the germline V gene are SGHNT and YYREEE (reference sequence). The full variable domain, its missing parts supplied by reference TRBV5-4 and TRBJ2-7, is ETGVTQSPTHLIKTRGQQVTLRCSSQSGHNTVSWYQQALGQGPQFIFQYYREEENGRGNFPPRFSGLQFPNYSSELNVNALELDDSALYLCASSLGQGAVLPYEQYFGPGTRLTVT.

V and J are TRBV7-2 and TRBJ1-1; D remains ambiguous. Between the trimmed V and J ends, which lost 1 base and 1 base, there was a span of 4 bases. CDR1 and CDR2 (germline): SGHTA, FQGNSA. The CDR3 contains 13 residues. CDR3 sequence (DNA): TGTGCCAGCAGCTTAGGACGGAACACTGAAGCTTTCTTT. This sequence encodes CASSLGRNTEAFF.

The chain carries TRBV4-1 and TRBJ1-6, with 8 positions matching TRBD1. V gave up 5 bases and J gave up 6 bases; unmatched junction bases: 6. This CDR3 region has 15 residues. The V gene's germline CDR1 is MGHRA and CDR2 YSYEKL. CDR3 sequence (DNA): TGCGCCAGCAGCTGGCGACAGGGGTTTAATTCACCCCTCCACTTT. Its translation is CASSWRQGFNSPLHF.

This clone showed up just a few times. The chain couples TRBV28 to TRBJ2-1, with TRBD2 matching over 15 bases. Per the germline V gene, CDR1 is MDHEN and CDR2 is SYDVKM. The length of the CDR3 is 21 residues. Trimming removed 5 bases from V and 0 bases from J; junction bases left unmatched: 14. CDR3 nucleotides: TGTGCCAGCAGTACAGGGAAAGGGACTAGCGGGAGGCAGAGCTCCTACAATGAGCAGTTCTTC. This encodes CASSTGKGTSGRQSSYNEQFF.

V and J are TRBV5-1 and TRBJ1-1; D is ambiguous. In germline, CDR1 is SGHRS, CDR2 YFSETQ. The CDR3 runs 12 residues. V dropped 10 bases and J dropped 3 bases, with 13 bases sitting between them. The DNA of the CDR3 is TGCGCCGGTTGCAGGAGGGACACTGAAGCTTTCTTT. It is translated as CAGCRRDTEAFF.

The V call is TRBV27, the J call TRBJ2-1, with 9 positions matching TRBD2. J gave up 6 bases and V 2 bases, and 8 bases lay outside the gene matches. The CDR3 has 16 amino acids. Germline V CDR1 and CDR2: MNHEY, SMNVEV (reference sequence). In DNA form, the CDR3 reads TGTGCCAGCAGTTTAGGGTCGGCACTAGCGGGCAATGAGCAGTTCTTC. This codes for CASSLGSALAGNEQFF.

The genes are TRBV18 and TRBJ2-7; D call uncertain. Germline V gene data show CDR1 as KGHSH and CDR2 as LQKENI. V lost 3 bases and J 1 base, leaving 13 bases between the germline ends. The CDR3 totals 15 residues. The DNA of the CDR3 is TGTGCCAGCTCACCCCGGCGGTCTACTTCCTACGAGCAGTACTTC. Translated, it gives CASSPRRSTSYEQYF.

This rearrangement joins TRBV27 to TRBJ1-4; TRBD1 is a possible D gene (6 bases). Trimming pared 7 bases from V and 10 bases from J, leaving 19 bases between. This CDR3 has 14 residues. Germline V lookup: CDR1 MNHEY, CDR2 SMNVEV (reference sequence). The CDR3 loop reads CASTLRGGSAKLFF. For the CDR3, the DNA is TGTGCCAGCACCCTGCGGGGGGGCTCGGCAAAACTGTTTTTT.

CDR3 loop: CASSVTGTSNTEAFF. In DNA, the CDR3 is TGTGCCAGCAGCGTGACCGGGACAAGCAACACTGAAGCTTTCTTT. The rearrangement joins TRBV5-5 to TRBJ1-1, with a possible D match to TRBD1 (6 bases). V shed 4 bases and J shed 2 bases, with 15 bases lying between them. The CDR3 runs 15 residues. CDR1 is SGHKS and CDR2 is YYEKEE in the germline V gene (reference sequence).

The chain combines TRBV2 with TRBJ2-1; no clear D gene. The CDR3 is 16 amino acids. Per the germline V gene, CDR1 is SNHLY and CDR2 is FYNNEI. Trimming removed 3 bases at V and 0 bases at J, with 12 bases between. CDR3 nucleotide sequence: TGTGCCAGCAGTGAGGGCTTCCGGGCCTCCTACAATGAGCAGTTCTTC. Translating it yields CASSEGFRASYNEQFF.